Listed below are T cell receptor beta chains from one sample, sequenced in a study of cytomegalovirus exposure and HLA in healthy donors. TCRdb's copy holds only in-frame clones and misses some; the assay was immunoSEQ multiplex PCR. This table has over 100,000 clones, about 61% appearing once. The sample consisted of PBMCs. The origin of the receptors is a woman in her 40s in good health and CMV-seronegative. Both conserved end residues are part of each CDR3. A D gene is named only where the DNA matches it firmly. Clone size, where shown, is once, few, many, or a class for clones that have expanded.

CDR3 protein,CDR3 DNA,V gene,D gene,clone size,J gene
CASSRPQGVDTQYF,TGTGCCAGCAGCCGCCCGCAGGGTGTTGATACGCAGTATTTT,TRBV5-6,NA,NA,TRBJ2-3
CASSPGQVNEKLFF,TGTGCCAGCTCACCCGGACAAGTAAATGAAAAACTGTTTTTT,TRBV18,NA,NA,TRBJ1-4
CASSPIQADEQYF,TGCGCCAGCAGCCCCATACAGGCAGACGAGCAGTACTTC,TRBV4-1,NA,NA,TRBJ2-7
CASSPGAGAATEAFF,TGTGCCAGCTCACCGGGGGCAGGGGCGGCCACTGAAGCTTTCTTT,TRBV18,NA,NA,TRBJ1-1
CASSSGMNTEAFF,TGTGCCAGCAGCTCGGGGATGAACACTGAAGCTTTCTTT,TRBV7-3,NA,NA,TRBJ1-1
CASSPLQGTASYEQYF,TGTGCCAGCTCACCACTACAAGGCACAGCATCCTACGAGCAGTACTTC,TRBV18,NA,NA,TRBJ2-7
CASRPEGVQGRLMNTEAFF,TGTGCCAGCAGACCCGAGGGGGTACAGGGCCGACTTATGAACACTGAAGCTTTCTTT,TRBV21-1,NA,once,TRBJ1-1
CASSSSDRAYNSPLHF,TGTGCCAGCAGCTCTTCGGACAGGGCCTATAATTCACCCCTCCACTTT,TRBV5-6,TRBD1,NA,TRBJ1-6
CASSPRTGENTEAFF,TGTGCCAGCTCACCAAGGACAGGGGAGAACACTGAAGCTTTCTTT,TRBV18,TRBD1,NA,TRBJ1-1
CASSEASQGSAFF,TGTGCCAGCAGTGAAGCCTCACAGGGTTCAGCTTTCTTT,TRBV6-1,NA,few,TRBJ1-1
CASSWGTGENSPLHF,TGTGCCAGCAGCTGGGGGACAGGGGAAAATTCACCCCTCCACTTT,TRBV9,TRBD1,NA,TRBJ1-6
CASSSLGSGGASDTQYF,TGCGCCAGCAGCTCCTTGGGAAGCGGGGGGGCATCGGATACGCAGTATTTT,TRBV5-1,TRBD2,NA,TRBJ2-3
CASSSTGGPDEQFF,TGTGCCAGTAGTAGTACGGGGGGGCCGGATGAGCAGTTCTTC,TRBV19,TRBD2,NA,TRBJ2-1
CASSSSGGPYNEQFF,TGTGCCAGCAGCTCTAGCGGGGGACCCTACAATGAGCAGTTCTTC,TRBV7-3,TRBD2,NA,TRBJ2-1
CASSDSPTPEAFF,TGCGCCAGCAGTGATAGCCCGACGCCCGAAGCTTTCTTT,TRBV10-2,NA,NA,TRBJ1-1
CAWSPGRGERQPQHF,TGTGCCTGGAGCCCCGGGCGGGGGGAACGCCAGCCCCAGCATTTT,TRBV30,NA,few,TRBJ1-5
CATQRGGQANTGELFF,TGTGCCACCCAAAGGGGTGGACAGGCGAACACCGGGGAGCTGTTTTTT,TRBV2,TRBD1,few,TRBJ2-2
CASSASGDTEAFF,TGTGCCAGCAGCGCAAGCGGCGATACTGAAGCTTTCTTT,TRBV9,NA,few,TRBJ1-1
CASSAQQGVPLHF,TGTGCCAGTAGTGCCCAACAGGGAGTACCCCTCCACTTT,TRBV19,NA,NA,TRBJ1-6
CASSSGGGQGREAFF,TGTGCCAGCAGCTCGGGGGGGGGACAGGGCCGTGAAGCTTTCTTT,TRBV7-6,TRBD1,NA,TRBJ1-1
CASSPGQGGTYEQYF,TGTGCCAGCAGCCCTGGACAGGGAGGGACCTACGAGCAGTACTTC,TRBV9,NA,NA,TRBJ2-7
CASSEGAHNYGYTF,TGTGCCAGCAGTGAGGGGGCGCATAACTATGGCTACACCTTC,TRBV28,TRBD1,once,TRBJ1-2
CSSIEDLKQFF,TGCAGCTCAATCGAGGACTTAAAGCAGTTCTTC,TRBV20-1,NA,few,TRBJ2-1
CASSLAGLYTEAFF,TGTGCCAGCAGTTTAGCGGGGTTGTACACTGAAGCTTTCTTT,TRBV28,NA,NA,TRBJ1-1
CASRTVINQPQHF,TGTGCCAGTCGGACAGTTATTAATCAGCCCCAGCATTTT,TRBV19,NA,NA,TRBJ1-5
CASSLDPTGTDTQYF,TGTGCCAGCAGCTTGGATCCCACAGGAACAGATACGCAGTATTTT,TRBV5-4,NA,NA,TRBJ2-3
CASRQGSYEQYF,TGCGCCAGCAGACAGGGATCCTACGAGCAGTACTTC,TRBV10-2,NA,few,TRBJ2-7